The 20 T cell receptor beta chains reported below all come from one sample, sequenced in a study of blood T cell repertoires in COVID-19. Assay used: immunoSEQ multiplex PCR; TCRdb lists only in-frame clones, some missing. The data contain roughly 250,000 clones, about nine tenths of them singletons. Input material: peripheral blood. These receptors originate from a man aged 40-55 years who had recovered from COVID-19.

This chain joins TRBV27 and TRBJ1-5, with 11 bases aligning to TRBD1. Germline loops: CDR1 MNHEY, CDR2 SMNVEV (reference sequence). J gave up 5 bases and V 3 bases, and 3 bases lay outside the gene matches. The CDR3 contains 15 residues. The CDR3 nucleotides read TGTGCCAGCAGTTTGGCGGGACAGGGGGATCAGCCCCAGCATTTT. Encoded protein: CASSLAGQGDQPQHF.

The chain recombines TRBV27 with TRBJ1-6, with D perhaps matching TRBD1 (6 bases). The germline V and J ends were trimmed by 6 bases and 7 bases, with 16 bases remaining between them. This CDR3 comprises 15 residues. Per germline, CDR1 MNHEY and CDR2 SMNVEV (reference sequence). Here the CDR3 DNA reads TGTGCCAGCAGGTCGGACAGCTACGCAAATTCACCCCTCCACTTT. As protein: CASRSDSYANSPLHF.

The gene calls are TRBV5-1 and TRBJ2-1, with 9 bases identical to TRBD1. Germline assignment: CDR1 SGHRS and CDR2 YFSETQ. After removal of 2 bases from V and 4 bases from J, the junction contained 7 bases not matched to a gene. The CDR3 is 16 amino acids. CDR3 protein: CASSFGQGKGYNEQFF. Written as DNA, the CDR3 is TGCGCCAGCAGCTTCGGACAGGGGAAGGGGTACAATGAGCAGTTCTTC.

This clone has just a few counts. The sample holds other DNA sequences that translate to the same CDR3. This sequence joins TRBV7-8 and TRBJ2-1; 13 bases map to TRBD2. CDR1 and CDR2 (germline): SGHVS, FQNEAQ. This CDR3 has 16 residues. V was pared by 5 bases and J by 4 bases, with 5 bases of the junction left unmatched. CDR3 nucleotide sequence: TGTGCCAGCAGCCCTCGACTAGCGGGAGGATACAATGAGCAGTTCTTC. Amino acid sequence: CASSPRLAGGYNEQFF.

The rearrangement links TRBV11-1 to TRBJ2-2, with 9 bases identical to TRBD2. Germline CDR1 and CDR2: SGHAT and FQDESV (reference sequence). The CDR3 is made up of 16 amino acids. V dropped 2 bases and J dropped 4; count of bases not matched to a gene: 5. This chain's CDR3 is CASSLIAGGGTGELFF. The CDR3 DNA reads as TGTGCCAGCAGCTTAATCGCGGGAGGGGGCACCGGGGAGCTGTTTTTT.

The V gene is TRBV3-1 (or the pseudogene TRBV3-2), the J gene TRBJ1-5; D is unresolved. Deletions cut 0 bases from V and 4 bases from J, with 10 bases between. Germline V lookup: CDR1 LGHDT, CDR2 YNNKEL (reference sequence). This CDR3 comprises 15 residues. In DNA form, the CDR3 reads TGTGCCAGCAGCCAAGATAACACCTGGAATCAGCCCCAGCATTTT. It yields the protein CASSQDNTWNQPQHF.

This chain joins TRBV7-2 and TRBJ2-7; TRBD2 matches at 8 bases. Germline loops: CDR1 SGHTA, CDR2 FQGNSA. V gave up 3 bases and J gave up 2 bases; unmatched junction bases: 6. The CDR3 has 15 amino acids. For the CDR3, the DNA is TGTGCCAGCAGCTTTGCTCGGGGGGGGCCCTACGAGCAGTACTTC. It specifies CASSFARGGPYEQYF.

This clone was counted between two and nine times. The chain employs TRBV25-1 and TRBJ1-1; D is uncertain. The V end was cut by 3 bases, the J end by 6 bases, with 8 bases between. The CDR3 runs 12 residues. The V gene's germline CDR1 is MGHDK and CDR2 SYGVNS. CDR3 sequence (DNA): TGTGCCAGCAGTGATGAGGCCCCTGAAGCTTTCTTT. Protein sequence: CASSDEAPEAFF.

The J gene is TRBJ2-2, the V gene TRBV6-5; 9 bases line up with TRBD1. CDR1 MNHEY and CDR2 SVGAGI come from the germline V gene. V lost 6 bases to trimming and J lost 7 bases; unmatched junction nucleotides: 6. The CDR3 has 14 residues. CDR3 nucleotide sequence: TGTGCCAGCAGCCAAGACAGGGGGATCGGGGAGCTGTTTTTT. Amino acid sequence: CASSQDRGIGELFF.

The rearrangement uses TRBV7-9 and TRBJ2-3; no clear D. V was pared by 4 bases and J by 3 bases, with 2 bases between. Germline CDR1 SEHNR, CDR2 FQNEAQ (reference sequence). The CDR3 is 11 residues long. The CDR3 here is CASSSTDTQYF. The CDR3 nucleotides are TGTGCCAGCAGCTCTACAGATACGCAGTATTTT.

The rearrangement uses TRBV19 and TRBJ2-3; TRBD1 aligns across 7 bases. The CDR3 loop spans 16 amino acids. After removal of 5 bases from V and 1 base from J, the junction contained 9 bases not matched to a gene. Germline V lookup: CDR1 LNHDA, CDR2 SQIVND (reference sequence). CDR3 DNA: TGTGCCAGTAGTCCCCCGACAGGGTTGGGCACAGATACGCAGTATTTT. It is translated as CASSPPTGLGTDTQYF.

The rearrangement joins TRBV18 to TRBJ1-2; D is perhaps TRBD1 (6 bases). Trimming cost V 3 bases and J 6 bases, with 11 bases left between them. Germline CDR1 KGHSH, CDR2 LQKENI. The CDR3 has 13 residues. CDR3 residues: CASSPAGADGYTF. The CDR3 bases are TGTGCCAGCTCACCGGCAGGGGCAGATGGCTACACCTTC.

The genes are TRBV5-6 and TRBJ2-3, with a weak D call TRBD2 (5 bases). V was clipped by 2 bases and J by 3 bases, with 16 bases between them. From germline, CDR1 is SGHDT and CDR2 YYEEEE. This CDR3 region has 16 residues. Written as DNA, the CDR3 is TGTGCCAGCAGCTTTAAGTTAGGACTTATGACAGATACGCAGTATTTT. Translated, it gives CASSFKLGLMTDTQYF.

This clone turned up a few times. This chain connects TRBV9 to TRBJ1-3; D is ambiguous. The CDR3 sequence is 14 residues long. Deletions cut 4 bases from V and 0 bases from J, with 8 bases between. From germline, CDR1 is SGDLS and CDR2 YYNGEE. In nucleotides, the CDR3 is TGTGCCAGCAGCCCCGGGAGCTCTGGAAACACCATATATTTT. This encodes CASSPGSSGNTIYF.

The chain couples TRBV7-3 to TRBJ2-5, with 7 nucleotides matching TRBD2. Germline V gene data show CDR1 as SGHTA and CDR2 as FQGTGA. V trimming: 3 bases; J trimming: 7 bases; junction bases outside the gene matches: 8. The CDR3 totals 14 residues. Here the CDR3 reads CASSLSGGRGTQYF. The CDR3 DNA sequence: TGTGCCAGCAGCTTGAGTGGCGGGAGAGGGACCCAGTACTTC.

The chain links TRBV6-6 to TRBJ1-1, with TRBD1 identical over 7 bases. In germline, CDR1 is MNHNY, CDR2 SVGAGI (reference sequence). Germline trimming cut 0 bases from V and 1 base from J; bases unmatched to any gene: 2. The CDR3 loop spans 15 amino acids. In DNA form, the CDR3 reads TGTGCCAGCAGTTACTCCCAGGGGGGGAACACTGAAGCTTTCTTT. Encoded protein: CASSYSQGGNTEAFF.

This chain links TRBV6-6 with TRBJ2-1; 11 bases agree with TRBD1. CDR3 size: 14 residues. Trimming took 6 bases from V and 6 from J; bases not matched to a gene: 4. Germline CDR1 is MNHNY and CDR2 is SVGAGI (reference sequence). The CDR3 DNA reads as TGTGCCAGCAGCACCGGGACAGGGGGCAATGAGCAGTTCTTC. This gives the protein CASSTGTGGNEQFF.

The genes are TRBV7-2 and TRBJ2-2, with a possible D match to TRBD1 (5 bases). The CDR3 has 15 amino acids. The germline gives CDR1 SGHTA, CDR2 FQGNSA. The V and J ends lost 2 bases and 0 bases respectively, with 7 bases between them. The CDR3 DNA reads TGTGCCAGCAGCTTACAGGGTACGAACACCGGGGAGCTGTTTTTT. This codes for CASSLQGTNTGELFF.

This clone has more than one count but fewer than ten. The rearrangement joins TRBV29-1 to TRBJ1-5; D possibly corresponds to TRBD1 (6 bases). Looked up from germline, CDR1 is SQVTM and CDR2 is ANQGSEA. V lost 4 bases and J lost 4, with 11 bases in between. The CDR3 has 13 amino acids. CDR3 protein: CSVVGGSNQPQHF. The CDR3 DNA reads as TGCAGCGTTGTAGGGGGTTCAAATCAGCCCCAGCATTTT. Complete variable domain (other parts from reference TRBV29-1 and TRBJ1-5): SAVISQKPSRDICQRGTSLTIQCQVDSQVTMMFWYRQQPGQSLTLIATANQGSEATYESGFVIDKFPISRPNLTFSTLTVSNMSPEDSSIYLCSVVGGSNQPQHFGDGTRLSIL.

The CDR3 nucleotides are TGTGCCAGCAGCTTAAGAGCCCGGGAGCAGTACTTC. Translating it yields CASSLRAREQYF. The chain couples TRBV7-2 to TRBJ2-7, with D unclear. Per germline, CDR1 SGHTA and CDR2 FQGNSA. V was cut by 2 bases and J by 7 bases, with 9 bases left in between. The CDR3 is 12 amino acids.